The table lists the clone carrying this T cell receptor beta chain with many counts. The CDR3 loop spans 15 amino acids. V shed 2 bases and J 3 bases; nucleotides not matched to a gene: 3. Germline V CDR1 and CDR2: SGHRS, YFSETQ. This entry comes from a study of identical twins. A single record per CDR3 protein comes from TCRdb applying MiXCR to the 5' RACE reads. The data hold approximately 700,000 distinct CDR3 sequences, with approximately 6.1% observed a single time. The rearrangement uses TRBV5-1 and TRBJ2-1; 9 bases are shared with TRBD2. This receptor was taken from a man between 18 and 29 years old in good health. Input material: naive T cells sorted from blood. The CDR3 bases are TGCGCCAGCAGCTTAGGCGGGAGGGACTACAATGAGCAGTTCTTC. Residues: CASSLGGRDYNEQFF.